The subject of this entry is one T cell receptor (beta chain). The antigen is undetermined. An end of the junction does not agree with germline; a read error may underlie this. Libraries were prepared by immunoSEQ multiplex PCR; TCRdb keeps only in-frame clonotypes and omits some of them. Of roughly 100,000 clones listed, around 91% are singletons. CDR3 length: 14 amino acids. Germline V gene data show CDR1 as MNHEY and CDR2 as SMNVEV (reference sequence). This sample stems from a study of OX40 agonist ivuxolimab in advanced cancers. Overall study: Dose-escalation subjects each had hepatocellular carcinoma, melanoma, renal cell or head and neck cancer. Whole-study results and caveats: In the expanded peripheral T cells, antigen specificity was never determined.

This receptor was identified in an adult with an advanced solid tumor such as melanoma, head and neck, liver or kidney cancer. The V call is TRBV27, the J call TRBJ2-3; D remains ambiguous. This specimen was CD4+ or CD8+ T cells sorted from blood, taken in a trial of the OX40 agonist ivuxolimab. The CDR3 nucleotides read TGTGCCAGCAGTCGGGTTGAGATTGCAGATACGCGGTATTTT. It codes for CASSRVEIADTRYF.